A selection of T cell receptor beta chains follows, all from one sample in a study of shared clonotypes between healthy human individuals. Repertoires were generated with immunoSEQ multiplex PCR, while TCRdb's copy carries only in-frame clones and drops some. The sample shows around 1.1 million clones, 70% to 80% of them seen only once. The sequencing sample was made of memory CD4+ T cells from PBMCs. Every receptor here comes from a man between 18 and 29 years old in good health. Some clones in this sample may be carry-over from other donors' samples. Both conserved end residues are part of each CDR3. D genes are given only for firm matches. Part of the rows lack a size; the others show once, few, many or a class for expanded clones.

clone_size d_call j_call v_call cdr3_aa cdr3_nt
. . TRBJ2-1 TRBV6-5 CASSYNRNNEQFF TGTGCCAGCAGCTACAATAGAAACAATGAGCAGTTCTTC
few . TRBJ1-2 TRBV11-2 CASSGQNYGYTF TGTGCCAGCAGCGGACAGAACTATGGCTACACCTTC
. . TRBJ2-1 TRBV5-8 CASSFEGGIYNEQFF TGTGCCAGCAGCTTTGAAGGTGGGATCTACAATGAGCAGTTCTTC
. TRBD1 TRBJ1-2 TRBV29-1 CSVRDSSSNYGYTF TGCAGCGTCCGGGACAGCTCCTCAAACTATGGCTACACCTTC
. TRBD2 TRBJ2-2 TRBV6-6 CASRGTSGGTGELFF TGTGCCAGCAGAGGGACTAGCGGGGGAACCGGGGAGCTGTTTTTT
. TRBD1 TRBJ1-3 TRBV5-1 CASSFMTGELAGNTIYF TGCGCCAGCAGCTTCATGACAGGGGAGCTCGCTGGAAACACCATATATTTT
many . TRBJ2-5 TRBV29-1 CSPSVLVGRETQYF TGCAGCCCCTCGGTACTAGTAGGTCGGGAGACCCAGTACTTC
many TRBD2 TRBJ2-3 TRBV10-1 CASGGAGADTQYF TGCGCCAGCGGAGGAGCGGGAGCGGATACGCAGTATTTT
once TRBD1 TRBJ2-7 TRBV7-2 CASSLAGGAHYEQYF TGTGCCAGCAGCTTAGCAGGGGGCGCCCACTACGAGCAGTACTTC
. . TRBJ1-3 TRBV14 CASSQGYPGAGNTIYF TGTGCCAGCAGCCAAGGGTACCCAGGGGCTGGAAACACCATATATTTT
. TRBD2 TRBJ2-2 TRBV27 CASSLTLAGVRSGELFF TGTGCCAGCAGTTTAACCCTAGCGGGAGTTAGGTCCGGGGAGCTGTTTTTT
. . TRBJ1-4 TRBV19 CASSKGVEKLFF TGTGCCAGTAGCAAGGGGGTTGAAAAACTGTTTTTT
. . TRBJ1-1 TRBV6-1 CASSPRTGEMAKAFF TGTGCCAGCAGTCCCCGGACGGGTGAAATGGCTAAAGCTTTCTTT
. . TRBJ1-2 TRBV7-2 CASSLDRGSAGYTF TGTGCCAGCAGCTTAGATAGGGGCAGTGCGGGCTACACCTTC
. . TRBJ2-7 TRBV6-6 CASSYSSRRALGEQYF TGTGCCAGCAGTTACTCCTCGCGCCGGGCATTGGGGGAGCAGTACTTC
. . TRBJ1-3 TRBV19 CASSIGPASSGNTIYF TGTGCCAGTAGTATTGGTCCCGCGAGCTCTGGAAACACCATATATTTT
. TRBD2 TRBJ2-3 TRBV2 CASSPPGRLAGATDTQYF TGTGCCAGCAGTCCGCCGGGACGGCTAGCGGGAGCTACAGATACGCAGTATTTT
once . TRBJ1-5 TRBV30 CAWSTRGGNQPQHF TGTGCCTGGAGCACCCGGGGAGGGAATCAGCCCCAGCATTTT
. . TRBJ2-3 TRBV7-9 CAAGTVSDTQYF TGTGCGGCGGGCACGGTTTCGGATACGCAGTATTTT
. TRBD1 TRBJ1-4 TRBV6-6 CASRQGGDVANEKLFF TGTGCCAGCCGCCAGGGGGGCGACGTTGCTAATGAAAAACTGTTTTTT
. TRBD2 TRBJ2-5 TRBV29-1 CSVGLAEDQETQYF TGCAGCGTTGGACTAGCGGAGGACCAAGAGACCCAGTACTTC
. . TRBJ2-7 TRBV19 CASSERANYEQYF TGTGCCAGTAGTGAACGGGCGAACTACGAGCAGTACTTC